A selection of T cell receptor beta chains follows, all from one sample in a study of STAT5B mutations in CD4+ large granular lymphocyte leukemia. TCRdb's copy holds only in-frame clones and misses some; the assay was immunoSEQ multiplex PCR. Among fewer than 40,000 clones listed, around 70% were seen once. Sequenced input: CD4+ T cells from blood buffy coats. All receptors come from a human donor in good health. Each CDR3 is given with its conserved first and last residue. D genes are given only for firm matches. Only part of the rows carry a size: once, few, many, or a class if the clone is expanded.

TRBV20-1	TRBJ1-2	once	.	TGCAGTGCTAGAGAACACTGCGATACCTTC	CSAREHCDTF
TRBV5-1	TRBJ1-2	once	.	TGCGCCAGCAGCTTGGTTCCAGGGGAAAATGGCTACACCTTC	CASSLVPGENGYTF
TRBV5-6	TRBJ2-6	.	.	TGTGCCAGCAGCCCCCCGGGGTCTGGGGCCAACGTCCTGACTTTC	CASSPPGSGANVLTF
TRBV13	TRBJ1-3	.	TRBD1	TGTGCCAGCAGCTCGACAGGGAGTTCTGGAAACACCATATATTTT	CASSSTGSSGNTIYF
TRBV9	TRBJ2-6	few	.	TGTGCCAGCAGCGTGACAGCACTTACAGGGGCCAACGTCCTGACTTTC	CASSVTALTGANVLTF
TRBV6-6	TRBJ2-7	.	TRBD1	TGTGCCAGCAGTTTTGGACAGGGGTATTACGAGCAGTACTTC	CASSFGQGYYEQYF
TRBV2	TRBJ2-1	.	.	TGTGCCAGCAGTGACCCTGGGCAGGTCTCCCTCAACAATGAGCAGTTCTTC	CASSDPGQVSLNNEQFF
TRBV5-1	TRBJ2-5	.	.	TGCGCCAGCAGCTTTAAAGGGGTCCAAGAGACCCAGTACTTC	CASSFKGVQETQYF
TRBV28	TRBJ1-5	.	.	TGTGCCAGCACCCGAGGGGGTTTAAGCAATCAGCCCCAGCATTTT	CASTRGGLSNQPQHF
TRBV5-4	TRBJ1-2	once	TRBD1	TGTGCCAGCAGCTTGACGGGACAGCTCTCTTATGGCTACACCTTC	CASSLTGQLSYGYTF
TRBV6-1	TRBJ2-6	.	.	TGTGCCAGCAGTGAACCGAGCTCTGGGGCCAACGTCCTGACTTTC	CASSEPSSGANVLTF
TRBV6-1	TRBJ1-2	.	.	TGTGCCAGCACCTGGGACATATGGTATGGCTACACCTTC	CASTWDIWYGYTF
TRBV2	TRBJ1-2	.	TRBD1	TGTGCCAGCAGAGGGACAGGGTTCAACTATGGCTACACCTTC	CASRGTGFNYGYTF
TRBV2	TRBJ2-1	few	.	TGTGCCAGCAGTTCCTTAGATATTGAGCAGTTCTTC	CASSSLDIEQFF
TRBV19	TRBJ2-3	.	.	TGTGCCAGTAGGGGGGGGCAGAGAGATACGCAGTATTTT	CASRGGQRDTQYF
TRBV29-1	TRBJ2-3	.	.	TGCAGCGTTGAAAAGGGAGGCAATACGCAGTATTTT	CSVEKGGNTQYF
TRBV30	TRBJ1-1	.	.	TGTGCCTGGACACCAGGGACGGCGCAAGCTTTCTTT	CAWTPGTAQAFF
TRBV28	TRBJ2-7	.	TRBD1	TGTGCCAGCAGTTCGGGACAGGGTTACGAGCAGTACTTC	CASSSGQGYEQYF
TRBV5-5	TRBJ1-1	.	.	TGTGCCAGCATCCGAAGTGGTCTGGCAGCCACTGAAGCTTTCTTT	CASIRSGLAATEAFF
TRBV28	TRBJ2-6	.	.	TGTGCCGTCTCAGCGTTAGGTTCTGGGGCCAACGTCCTGACTTTC	CAVSALGSGANVLTF
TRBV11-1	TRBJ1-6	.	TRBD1	TGTGCCAGCAGCTCCCGGACAGGGAACAATTCACCCCTCCACTTT	CASSSRTGNNSPLHF
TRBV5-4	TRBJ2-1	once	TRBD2	TGTGCCAGCAGCTTGCGGCTAGCGGGGAACAATGAGCAGTTCTTC	CASSLRLAGNNEQFF
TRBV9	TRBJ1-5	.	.	TGTGCCAGCAGCGGCCGGGACGTAGGCAATCAGCCCCAGCATTTT	CASSGRDVGNQPQHF
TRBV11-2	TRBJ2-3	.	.	TGTGCCAGCAGCTTAGGCCCACCCACAGATACGCAGTATTTT	CASSLGPPTDTQYF
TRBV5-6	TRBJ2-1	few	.	TGTGCCAGCAGCTTGCCCCAGGGCTACAATGAGCAGTTCTTC	CASSLPQGYNEQFF
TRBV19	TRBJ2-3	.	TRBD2	TGTGCCAGCCACGGGGGGGTTACGCAGTATTTT	CASHGGVTQYF
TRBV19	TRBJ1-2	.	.	TGTGCCAGTAGTATTTCCGGCACACCCGCAACTTATGGCTACACCTTC	CASSISGTPATYGYTF
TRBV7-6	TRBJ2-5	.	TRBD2	TGTGCCAGCAGCCCCCGACTAGCGGGGGGCTCTCAAGAGACCCAGTACTTC	CASSPRLAGGSQETQYF
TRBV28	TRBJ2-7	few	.	TGTGCCAGCTGGGGGTTCGGCGAGCAGTACTTC	CASWGFGEQYF
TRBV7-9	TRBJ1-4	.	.	TGTGCCAGCAGCCTTCCTCGGACCGCAACTGTGGAAAAACTGTTTTTT	CASSLPRTATVEKLFF
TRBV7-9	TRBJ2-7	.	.	TGTGCCAGCAGCCTCATAGGGCGGCCCGACGAGCAGTACTTC	CASSLIGRPDEQYF
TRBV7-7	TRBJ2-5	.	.	TGTGCTAGCAGCGTGGGCACCCAAGAGACCCAGTACTTC	CASSVGTQETQYF
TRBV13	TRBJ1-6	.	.	TGTGCCAGCAGCTTCTTCGGACAGCCTACCAATTCACCCCTCCACTTT	CASSFFGQPTNSPLHF
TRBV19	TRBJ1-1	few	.	TGTGCCAGTGGCCGGACCAAGAACACTGAAGCTTTCTTT	CASGRTKNTEAFF
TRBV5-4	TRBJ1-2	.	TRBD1	TGTGCCAGCAGCCAACCGACAGGGGTCAGCACAGGCTACACCTTC	CASSQPTGVSTGYTF
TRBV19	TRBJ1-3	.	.	TGTGCCAGTAGAGCACGCTCTGGAAACACCATATATTTT	CASRARSGNTIYF
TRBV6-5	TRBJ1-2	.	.	TGTGCCAGCAGCCCCGACGCCTATGGCTACACCTTC	CASSPDAYGYTF
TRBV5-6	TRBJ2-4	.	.	TGTGCCAGCAGCTTACGGGGTCCGGTGAACATTCAGTACTTC	CASSLRGPVNIQYF
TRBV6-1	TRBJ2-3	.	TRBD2	TGTGCCAGCAGTGAGGTGGCTAGCGGGGGGGCGTTTGCAGATACGCAGTATTTT	CASSEVASGGAFADTQYF
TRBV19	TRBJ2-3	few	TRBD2	TGTGCCAGTAGTTCTTCGACTAGCGTCAGCACAGATACGCAGTATTTT	CASSSSTSVSTDTQYF
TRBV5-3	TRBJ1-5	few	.	TGTGCCAGAAGCGGAGGTCAGCCCCAGCATTTT	CARSGGQPQHF
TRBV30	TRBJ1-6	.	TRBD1	TGTGCCTGGAGAACAGGGGAAGATTCACCCCTCCACTTT	CAWRTGEDSPLHF
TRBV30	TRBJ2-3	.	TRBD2	TGTGCCTGGAGTGTACTCGCGGGGGGGCGGGCAGATACGCAGTATTTT	CAWSVLAGGRADTQYF
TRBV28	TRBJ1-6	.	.	TGTGCCAGCAGAAAACAAGGGGGGACCTTCCCTTCACCCCTCCACTTT	CASRKQGGTFPSPLHF
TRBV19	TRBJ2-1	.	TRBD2	TGTGCCAGTAGTTCAGGGGGGACTAGCGGGGGGATAAACAATGAGCAGTTCTTC	CASSSGGTSGGINNEQFF